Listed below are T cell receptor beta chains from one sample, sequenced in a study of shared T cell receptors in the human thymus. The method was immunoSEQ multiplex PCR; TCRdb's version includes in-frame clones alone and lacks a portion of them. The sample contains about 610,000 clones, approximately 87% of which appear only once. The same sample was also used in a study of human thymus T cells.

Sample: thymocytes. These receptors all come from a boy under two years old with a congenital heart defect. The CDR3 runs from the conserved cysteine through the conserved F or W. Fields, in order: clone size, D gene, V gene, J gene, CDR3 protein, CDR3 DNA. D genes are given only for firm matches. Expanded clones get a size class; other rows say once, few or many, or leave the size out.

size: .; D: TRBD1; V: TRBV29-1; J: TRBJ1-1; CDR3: CSVPSDREDTEAFF; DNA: TGCAGCGTTCCCTCCGACAGGGAGGACACTGAAGCTTTCTTT
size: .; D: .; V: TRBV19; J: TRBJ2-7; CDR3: CASSIQDSHQSYEQYF; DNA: TGTGCCAGTAGTATCCAGGACTCGCATCAGTCCTACGAGCAGTACTTC
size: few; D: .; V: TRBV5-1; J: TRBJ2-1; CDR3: CASSLESARYNEQFF; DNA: TGCGCCAGCAGCTTAGAAAGCGCCCGCTACAATGAGCAGTTCTTC
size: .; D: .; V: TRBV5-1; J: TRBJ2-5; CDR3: CASSAGLQETQYF; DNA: TGCGCCAGCAGCGCGGGACTTCAAGAGACCCAGTACTTC
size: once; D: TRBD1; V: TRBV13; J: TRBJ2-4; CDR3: CASSLPPGQGGLKNIQYF; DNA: TGTGCCAGCAGCTTACCCCCCGGACAGGGAGGCCTTAAAAACATTCAGTACTTC
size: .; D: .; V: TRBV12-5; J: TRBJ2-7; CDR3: CASADSEEDRYEQYF; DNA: TGTGCTAGTGCCGATAGCGAGGAGGACCGTTACGAGCAGTACTTC
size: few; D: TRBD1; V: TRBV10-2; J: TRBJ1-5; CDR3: CASRDRDRDQPQHF; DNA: TGCGCCAGCAGAGATAGGGACAGGGATCAGCCCCAGCATTTT
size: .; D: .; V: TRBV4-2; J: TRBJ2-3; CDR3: CASSHPYGTDTQYF; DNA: TGTGCCAGCAGCCACCCCTATGGCACAGATACGCAGTATTTT
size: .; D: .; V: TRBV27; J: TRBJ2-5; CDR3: CASSLTQGRGETQYF; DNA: TGTGCCAGCAGTTTAACCCAGGGGCGCGGAGAGACCCAGTACTTC
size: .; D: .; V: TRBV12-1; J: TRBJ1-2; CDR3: CASSFASCRLGYTF; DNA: TGTGCCAGCAGCTTTGCGTCATGTCGGTTGGGCTACACCTTC
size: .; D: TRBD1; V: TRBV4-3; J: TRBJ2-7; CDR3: CASSRDPGQGALEQYF; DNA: TGCGCCAGCAGCCGGGATCCGGGACAGGGGGCTCTCGAGCAGTACTTC
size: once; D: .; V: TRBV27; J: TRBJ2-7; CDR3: CASSPDRKFPLRQYF; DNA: TGTGCCAGCAGTCCCGACAGAAAATTTCCCCTCAGGCAATACTTC
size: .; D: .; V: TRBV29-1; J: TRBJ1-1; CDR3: CSVEDPGGWTEAFF; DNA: TGCAGCGTTGAAGATCCCGGGGGGTGGACTGAAGCTTTCTTT
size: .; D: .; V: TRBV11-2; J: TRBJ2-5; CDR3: CASSPDKETQYF; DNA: TGTGCCAGCAGCCCGGACAAAGAGACCCAGTACTTC
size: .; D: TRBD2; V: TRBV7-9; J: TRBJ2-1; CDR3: CASSHARLGLAGGAGQFF; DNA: TGTGCCAGCAGCCACGCTAGACTGGGACTAGCGGGAGGAGCCGGGCAGTTCTTC
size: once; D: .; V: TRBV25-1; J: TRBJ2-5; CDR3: CASSQGETQYF; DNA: TGTGCCAGCAGTCAGGGCGAGACCCAGTACTTC
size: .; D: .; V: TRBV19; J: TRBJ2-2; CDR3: CASTSRPANTGELFF; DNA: TGTGCCAGTACTTCGCGGCCAGCGAACACCGGGGAGCTGTTTTTT
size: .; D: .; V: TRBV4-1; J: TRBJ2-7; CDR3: CASSLNDAGTRTYEQYF; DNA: TGCGCCAGCAGCCTCAACGACGCCGGGACTCGAACCTACGAGCAGTACTTC
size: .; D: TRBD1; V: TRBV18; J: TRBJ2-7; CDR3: CASSPGTDYEQYF; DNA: TGTGCCAGCTCACCAGGGACAGACTACGAGCAGTACTTC
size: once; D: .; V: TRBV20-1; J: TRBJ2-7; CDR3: CSAGEGYEQYF; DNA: TGCAGTGCCGGCGAGGGCTACGAGCAGTACTTC
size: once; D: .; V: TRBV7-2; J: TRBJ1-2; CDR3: CASSPRGPKAGYTF; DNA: TGTGCCAGCAGCCCCAGGGGTCCCAAGGCTGGCTACACCTTC
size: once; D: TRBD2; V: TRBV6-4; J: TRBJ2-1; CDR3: CASSATPSGRKDEQFF; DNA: TGTGCCAGCAGTGCCACTCCTAGCGGGAGAAAGGATGAGCAGTTCTTC
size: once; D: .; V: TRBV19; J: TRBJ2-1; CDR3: CASNPGSSPSSYNEQFF; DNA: TGTGCCAGTAATCCCGGGTCGTCTCCAAGCTCCTACAATGAGCAGTTCTTC
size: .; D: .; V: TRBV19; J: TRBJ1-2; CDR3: CASSISASGGEDGYTF; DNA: TGTGCCAGTAGTATTTCAGCCTCGGGGGGCGAGGATGGCTACACCTTC
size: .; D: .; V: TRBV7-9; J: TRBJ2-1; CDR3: CASSAGRTNEQFF; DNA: TGTGCCAGCAGCGCGGGACGGACCAATGAGCAGTTCTTC
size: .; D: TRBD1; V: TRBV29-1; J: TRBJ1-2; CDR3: CSVKDHPGGQGGYTF; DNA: TGCAGCGTCAAAGACCATCCAGGGGGACAAGGTGGCTACACCTTC
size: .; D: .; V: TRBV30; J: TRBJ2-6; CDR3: CAWSETSSGANVLTF; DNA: TGTGCCTGGAGTGAGACTAGCTCTGGGGCCAACGTCCTGACTTTC
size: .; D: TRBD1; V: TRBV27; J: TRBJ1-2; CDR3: CASSLGRGRRYYGYTF; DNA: TGTGCCAGCAGTTTGGGAAGGGGGCGAAGATACTATGGCTACACCTTC
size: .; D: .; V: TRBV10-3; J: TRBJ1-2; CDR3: CAISESTLRGPSYGYTF; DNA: TGTGCCATCAGTGAGTCCACCTTGCGGGGGCCTAGCTATGGCTACACCTTC
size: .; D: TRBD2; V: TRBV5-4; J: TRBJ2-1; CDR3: CASSLGRERYNEQFF; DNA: TGTGCCAGCAGCTTGGGGCGGGAGCGGTACAATGAGCAGTTCTTC
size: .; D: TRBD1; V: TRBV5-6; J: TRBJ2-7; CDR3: CASSRGRMTRDRGYEQYF; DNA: TGTGCCAGCAGCCGGGGCAGGATGACGCGGGACAGGGGTTACGAGCAGTACTTC
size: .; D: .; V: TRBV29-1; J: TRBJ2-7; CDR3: CSVGGDIRRYEQYF; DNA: TGCAGCGTAGGAGGGGATATTCGACGCTACGAGCAGTACTTC
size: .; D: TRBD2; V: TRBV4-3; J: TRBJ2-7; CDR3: CASSQEAASGRESSYEQYF; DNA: TGCGCCAGCAGCCAGGAGGCGGCTAGCGGGAGGGAGAGCTCCTACGAGCAGTACTTC
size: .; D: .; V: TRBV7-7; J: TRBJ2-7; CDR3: CASSLVGWGEVAYEQYF; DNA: TGTGCTAGCAGCTTAGTCGGGTGGGGGGAGGTGGCCTACGAGCAGTACTTC
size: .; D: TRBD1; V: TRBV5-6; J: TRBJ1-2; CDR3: CASSLKTTGVFHYGYTF; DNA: TGTGCCAGCAGCCTCAAGACGACAGGGGTTTTTCACTATGGCTACACCTTC
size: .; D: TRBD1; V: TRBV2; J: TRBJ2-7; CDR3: CASRNRQGEQYF; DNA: TGTGCCAGCAGGAACAGACAGGGCGAGCAGTACTTC
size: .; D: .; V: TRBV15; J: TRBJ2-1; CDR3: CATSRAYGSAPYNEQFF; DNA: TGTGCCACCAGCAGAGCTTACGGAAGCGCCCCCTACAATGAGCAGTTCTTC
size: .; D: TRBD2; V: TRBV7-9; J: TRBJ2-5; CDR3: CASSLGSSGRPQETQYF; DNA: TGTGCCAGCAGCTTAGGGAGTAGCGGGAGGCCTCAAGAGACCCAGTACTTC
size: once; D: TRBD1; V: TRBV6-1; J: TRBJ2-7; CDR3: CASRLEQGRSYKQYF; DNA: TGTGCCAGCAGACTGGAACAGGGGAGATCCTACAAGCAGTACTTC
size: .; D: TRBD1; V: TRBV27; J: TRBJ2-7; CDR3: CASSLGQGTSYEQYF; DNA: TGTGCCAGCAGTTTAGGACAGGGCACGTCCTACGAGCAGTACTTC
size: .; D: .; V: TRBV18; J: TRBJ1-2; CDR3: CASSFKRETPTFYGYTF; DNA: TGTGCCAGCTCATTCAAACGGGAGACCCCTACCTTCTATGGCTACACCTTC
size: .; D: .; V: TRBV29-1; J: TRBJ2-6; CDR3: CSVAFGSSGANVLTF; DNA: TGCAGCGTTGCATTTGGCAGTTCTGGGGCCAACGTCCTGACTTTC
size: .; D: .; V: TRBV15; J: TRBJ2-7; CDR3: CATSRDGRVEQYF; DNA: TGTGCCACCAGCAGAGATGGGCGAGTAGAGCAGTACTTC
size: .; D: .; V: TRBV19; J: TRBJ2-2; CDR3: CASSIGWETRLNTGELFF; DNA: TGTGCCAGTAGTATAGGGTGGGAGACACGGCTGAACACCGGGGAGCTGTTTTTT
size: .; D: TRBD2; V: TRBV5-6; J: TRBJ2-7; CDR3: CASSSLGGDYEQYF; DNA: TGTGCCAGCAGCTCCCTCGGGGGGGACTACGAGCAGTACTTC
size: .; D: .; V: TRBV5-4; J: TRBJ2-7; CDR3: CASSTQQLPYEQYF; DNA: TGTGCCAGCAGCACCCAACAGCTACCGTACGAGCAGTACTTC
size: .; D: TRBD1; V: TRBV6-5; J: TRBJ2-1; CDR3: CASSWGQGNNEQFF; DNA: TGTGCCAGCAGTTGGGGACAGGGAAACAATGAGCAGTTCTTC